The 14 T cell receptor beta chains given below trace back to one sample, sequenced in a study of OX40 agonist ivuxolimab in advanced cancers. The assay was immunoSEQ multiplex PCR, and TCRdb's table has in-frame clones only and misses some. The data show tens of thousands of clones, with around 89% seen just once and 4.7% held by the top ten. Sequences were derived from CD4+ or CD8+ T cells sorted from blood, sampled in a trial of the OX40 agonist ivuxolimab. The source of these receptors is an adult with an advanced solid tumor such as melanoma, head and neck, liver or kidney cancer.

The CDR3 sequence is CASGPWDSYNSPLHF. As DNA, the CDR3 is TGTGCCAGCGGCCCTTGGGACAGTTATAATTCACCCCTCCACTTT. The chain couples TRBV7-8 to TRBJ1-6, with 7 positions matching TRBD1. Germline trimming cut 8 bases from V and 4 bases from J; bases unmatched to any gene: 8. The CDR3 has 15 amino acids. From germline, CDR1 is SGHVS and CDR2 FQNEAQ.

The V call is TRBV29-1, the J call TRBJ2-2; 9 bases are a match to TRBD2. This CDR3 is 17 amino acids long. Germline lookup yields CDR1 SQVTM and CDR2 ANQGSEA. The trim removed 2 bases at V and 0 bases at J, leaving 7 bases unmatched. In DNA form, the CDR3 reads TGCAGCGTTGAATATACTAGCGGGTTCGCGAACACCGGGGAGCTGTTTTTT. Translated: CSVEYTSGFANTGELFF.

The chain has TRBV10-3 and TRBJ1-5, with D perhaps TRBD1 (6 bases). Germline V gene sequence: CDR1 ENHRY, CDR2 SYGVKD. Trimming removed 3 bases from V and 7 bases from J, with 10 bases in between. The CDR3 is 13 residues long. CDR3 sequence: CAISEGGRQPQHF. For the CDR3, the DNA is TGTGCCATCAGTGAAGGGGGGCGACAGCCCCAGCATTTT.

This chain connects TRBV5-1 to TRBJ1-1; D may be TRBD1 (5 bases). V dropped 0 bases and J dropped 5 bases, with 14 bases sitting between them. The CDR3 is 15 amino acids. Germline values: CDR1 SGHRS, CDR2 YFSETQ. The CDR3 loop is CASSLVGQGGTEAFF. CDR3 coding DNA: TGCGCCAGCAGCTTGGTAGGGCAGGGAGGAACTGAAGCTTTCTTT.

V usage is TRBV10-3 and J usage is TRBJ1-2; 7 nucleotides match TRBD1. Germline V gene sequence: CDR1 ENHRY, CDR2 SYGVKD. With 6 bases clipped from V and 7 bases from J, the junction kept 11 bases outside the gene matches. This CDR3 spans 14 amino acids. The CDR3 sequence: CAISPSTGVGGYTF. The CDR3 DNA reads as TGTGCCATCAGCCCTTCAACAGGGGTAGGTGGCTACACCTTC.

The chain employs TRBV6-6 and TRBJ2-5; D is uncertain. V lost 0 bases to trimming and J lost 3 bases, with 8 bases between them. CDR1 and CDR2 (germline): MNHNY, SVGAGI (reference sequence). The CDR3 spans 14 residues. The CDR3 DNA reads TGTGCCAGCAGTTACTCATCAGGCAAAGAGACCCAGTACTTC. The encoded protein is CASSYSSGKETQYF.

A single count supports this clone. The chain has TRBV6-5 and TRBJ2-3; D remains ambiguous. The V gene lost 0 bases and the J gene lost 9 bases, with 10 bases spanning the gap. The CDR3 is 13 residues long. Germline values: CDR1 MNHEY, CDR2 SVGAGI. The CDR3 sequence is CASSYSNVGTQYF. The CDR3 DNA sequence: TGTGCCAGCAGTTACTCGAACGTGGGCACGCAGTATTTT.

The V and J genes are TRBV15 and TRBJ2-7, with D perhaps TRBD2 (6 bases). CDR1 and CDR2 (germline): LNHNV, YYDKDF (reference sequence). The CDR3 loop spans 18 amino acids. V was cut by 0 bases and J by 3 bases, with 21 bases left in between. This CDR3 reads CATSREVVGRDWFYEQYF. In DNA, the CDR3 is TGTGCCACCAGCAGAGAGGTGGTCGGTAGGGACTGGTTCTACGAGCAGTACTTC.

This clone was picked up one time. The chain links TRBV7-3 to TRBJ2-1; the D gene is possibly TRBD2 (6 bases). Germline CDR1 reads SGHTA; CDR2 reads FQGTGA. Trimming removed 6 bases at V and 3 bases at J, with 15 bases between. The CDR3 totals 15 residues. CDR3 DNA: TGTGCCAGCAGGGCGGACCGGGACTTCTACAATGAGCAGTTCTTC. Its translation: CASRADRDFYNEQFF. The full variable domain, with the rest looked up from reference TRBV7-3 and TRBJ2-1, is GAGVSQTPSNKVTEKGKYVELRCDPISGHTALYWYRQSLGQGPEFLIYFQGTGAADDSGLPNDRFFAVRPEGSVSTLKIQRTERGDSAVYLCASRADRDFYNEQFFGPGTRLTVL.

This chain joins TRBV21-1 and TRBJ2-1; the D call in the table, TRBD2, was not verified against the DNA. TRBV21-1 is given as a pseudogene. This CDR3 has 15 amino acids. As DNA, the CDR3 is TGTGCCAGCAGCAAGGGCGGGAGGTCCTACAATGAGCAGTTCTTC. This encodes CASSKGGRSYNEQFF.

This chain joins TRBV19 and TRBJ2-1, with 11 nucleotides matching TRBD2. Germline-derived CDR1 and CDR2 are LNHDA and SQIVND (reference sequence). CDR3 length: 15 residues. V lost 2 bases, J lost 10 bases, and 7 bases stayed unmatched. The CDR3 DNA follows: TGTGCCAGTAGTATAAGCCTAGCGGGGGGAAGGGAGCAGTTCTTC. Protein product: CASSISLAGGREQFF.

The chain recombines TRBV5-4 with TRBJ2-5, with D perhaps given as TRBD1 or TRBD2 (5 bases each). Germline V gives CDR1 SGHNT, CDR2 YYREEE (reference sequence). The CDR3 totals 14 residues. V lost 4 bases and J 5 bases, leaving 15 bases between the germline ends. The DNA for the CDR3 is TGTGCCAGCAGCCAGAAGGGGACCGGGGAGACCCAGTACTTC. It translates to CASSQKGTGETQYF. Supplemented by reference TRBV5-4 and TRBJ2-5, the full variable domain reads ETGVTQSPTHLIKTRGQQVTLRCSSQSGHNTVSWYQQALGQGPQFIFQYYREEENGRGNFPPRFSGLQFPNYSSELNVNALELDDSALYLCASSQKGTGETQYFGPGTRLLVL.

The gene calls are TRBV6-1 and TRBJ2-1; unclear D gene. The CDR3 has 12 residues. Trimming cost V 2 bases and J 6 bases, with 5 bases left between them. The germline CDR1 and CDR2 sequences are MNHNS and SASEGT. Written as DNA, the CDR3 is TGTGCCAGCAGTGAAACCTTCAATGAGCAGTTCTTC. Translated, it gives CASSETFNEQFF.

The rearrangement links TRBV2 to TRBJ1-1, with 7 bases that match TRBD1. The CDR3 spans 13 residues. CDR1 and CDR2 from the germline V gene are SNHLY and FYNNEI. Germline trimming cut 0 bases from V and 11 bases from J; bases unmatched to any gene: 6. The DNA for the CDR3 is TGTGCCAGCAGTGAAGCCGGGAGACAGGGTGCTTTCTTT. Translating it yields CASSEAGRQGAFF.